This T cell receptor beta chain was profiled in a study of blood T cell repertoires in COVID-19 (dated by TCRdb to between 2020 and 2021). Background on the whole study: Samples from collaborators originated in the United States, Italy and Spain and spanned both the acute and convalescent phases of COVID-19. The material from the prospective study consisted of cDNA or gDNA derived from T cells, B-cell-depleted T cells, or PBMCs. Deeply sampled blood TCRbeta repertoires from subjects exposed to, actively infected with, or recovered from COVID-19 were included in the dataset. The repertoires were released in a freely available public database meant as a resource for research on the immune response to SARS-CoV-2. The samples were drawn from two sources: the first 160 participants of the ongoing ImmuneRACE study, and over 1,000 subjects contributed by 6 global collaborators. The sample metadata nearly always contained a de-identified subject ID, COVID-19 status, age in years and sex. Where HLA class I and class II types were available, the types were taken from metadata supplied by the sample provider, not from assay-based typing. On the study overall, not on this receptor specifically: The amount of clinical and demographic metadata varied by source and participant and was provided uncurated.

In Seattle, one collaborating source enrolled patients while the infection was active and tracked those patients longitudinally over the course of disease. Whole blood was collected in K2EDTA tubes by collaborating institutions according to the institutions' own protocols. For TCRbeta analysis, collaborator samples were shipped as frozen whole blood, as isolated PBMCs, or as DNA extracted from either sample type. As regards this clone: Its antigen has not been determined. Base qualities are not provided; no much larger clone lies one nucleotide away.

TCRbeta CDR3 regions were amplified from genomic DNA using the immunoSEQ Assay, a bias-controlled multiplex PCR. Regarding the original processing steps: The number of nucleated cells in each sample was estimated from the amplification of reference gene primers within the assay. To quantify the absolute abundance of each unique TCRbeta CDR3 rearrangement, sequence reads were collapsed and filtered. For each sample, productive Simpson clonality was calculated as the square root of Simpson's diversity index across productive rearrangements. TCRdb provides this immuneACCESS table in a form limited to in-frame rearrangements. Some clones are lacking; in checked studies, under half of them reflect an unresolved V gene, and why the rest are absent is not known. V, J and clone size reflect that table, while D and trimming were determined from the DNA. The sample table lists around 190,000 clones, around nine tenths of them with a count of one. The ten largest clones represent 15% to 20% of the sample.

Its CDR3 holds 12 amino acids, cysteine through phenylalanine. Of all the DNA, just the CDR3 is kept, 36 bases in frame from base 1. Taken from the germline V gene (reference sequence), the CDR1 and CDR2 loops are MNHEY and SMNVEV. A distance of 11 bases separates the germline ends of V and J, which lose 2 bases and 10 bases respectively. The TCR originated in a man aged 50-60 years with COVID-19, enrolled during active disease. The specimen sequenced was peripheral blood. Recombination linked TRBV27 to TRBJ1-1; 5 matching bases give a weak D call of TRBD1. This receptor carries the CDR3 CASSLIRGRAFF. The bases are TGTGCCAGCAGTTTAATAAGGGGCCGAGCTTTCTTT.